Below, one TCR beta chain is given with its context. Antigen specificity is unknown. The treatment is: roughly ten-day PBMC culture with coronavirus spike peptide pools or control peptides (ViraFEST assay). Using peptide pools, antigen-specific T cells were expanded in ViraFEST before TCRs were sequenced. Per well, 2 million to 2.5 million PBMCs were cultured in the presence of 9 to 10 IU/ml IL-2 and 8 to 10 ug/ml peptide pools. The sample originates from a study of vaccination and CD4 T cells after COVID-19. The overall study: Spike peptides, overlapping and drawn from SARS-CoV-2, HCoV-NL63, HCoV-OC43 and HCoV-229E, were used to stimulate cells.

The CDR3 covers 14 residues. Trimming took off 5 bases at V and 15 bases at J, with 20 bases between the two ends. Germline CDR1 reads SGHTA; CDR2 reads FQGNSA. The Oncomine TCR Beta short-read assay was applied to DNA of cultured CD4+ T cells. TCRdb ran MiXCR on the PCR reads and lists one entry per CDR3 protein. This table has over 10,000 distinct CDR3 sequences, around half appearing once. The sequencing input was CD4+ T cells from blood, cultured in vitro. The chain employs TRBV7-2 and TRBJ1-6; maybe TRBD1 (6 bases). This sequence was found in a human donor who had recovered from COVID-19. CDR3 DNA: TGTGCCAGCAGCCCCTTAGTGGACAGTCTTCTCCTCCACTTT. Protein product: CASSPLVDSLLLHF.